Listed below are T cell receptor beta chains from one sample, sequenced in a study of cytomegalovirus exposure and HLA in healthy donors. Repertoires were generated with immunoSEQ multiplex PCR, while TCRdb's copy carries only in-frame clones and drops some. The sample records about 60,000 clones, roughly 78% being singletons. Material for sequencing was PBMCs. These receptors were obtained from a woman aged 25 to 39 in good health and CMV-seronegative. CDR3s include the opening cysteine and the closing phenylalanine or tryptophan. Fields, in order: clone size, CDR3 length, V gene, J gene, D gene, CDR3 DNA, CDR3 protein. A D gene is named only where the DNA matches it firmly. Size is stated for part of the rows, as once, few or many counts, or as a class when the clone is expanded.

clone size: few; CDR3 length: 16; V gene: TRBV10-2; J gene: TRBJ2-1; D gene: NA; CDR3 DNA: TGCGCCAGCAGTGAGTCGTTTGGGAGCTCCTACAATGAGCAGTTCTTC; CDR3 protein: CASSESFGSSYNEQFF
clone size: NA; CDR3 length: 14; V gene: TRBV25-1; J gene: TRBJ1-5; D gene: NA; CDR3 DNA: TGTGCCAGCAGTGAATACCTACAGGACCGGCCCCAGCATTTT; CDR3 protein: CASSEYLQDRPQHF
clone size: few; CDR3 length: 13; V gene: TRBV2; J gene: TRBJ1-1; D gene: NA; CDR3 DNA: TGTGCCAGCACATCACAGACGAACACTGAAGCTTTCTTT; CDR3 protein: CASTSQTNTEAFF
clone size: NA; CDR3 length: 12; V gene: TRBV30; J gene: TRBJ1-6; D gene: NA; CDR3 DNA: TGTGCCTGGAGTAGGAGGGATTCACCCCTCCACTTT; CDR3 protein: CAWSRRDSPLHF
clone size: medium-sized; CDR3 length: 15; V gene: TRBV25-1; J gene: TRBJ2-1; D gene: TRBD1; CDR3 DNA: TGTGCCAGCAAAACAGGGGGCGCCGGGTACAATGAGCAGTTCTTC; CDR3 protein: CASKTGGAGYNEQFF
clone size: few; CDR3 length: 14; V gene: TRBV6-5; J gene: TRBJ1-1; D gene: TRBD1; CDR3 DNA: TGTGCCAGCATTTTGACAGGGAGGAACACTGAAGCTTTCTTT; CDR3 protein: CASILTGRNTEAFF
clone size: NA; CDR3 length: 13; V gene: TRBV29-1; J gene: TRBJ1-1; D gene: NA; CDR3 DNA: TGCAGCGCGGGAGTTCGGGGAAACACTGAAGCTTTCTTT; CDR3 protein: CSAGVRGNTEAFF
clone size: NA; CDR3 length: 15; V gene: TRBV14; J gene: TRBJ1-1; D gene: NA; CDR3 DNA: TGTGCCAGCAGCCCGGTCGGGGTCCCCAACACTGAAGCTTTCTTT; CDR3 protein: CASSPVGVPNTEAFF
clone size: NA; CDR3 length: 14; V gene: TRBV6-1; J gene: TRBJ2-7; D gene: NA; CDR3 DNA: TGTGCCAGCAGTGTACAGGTTTCCCCCTACGAGCAGTACTTC; CDR3 protein: CASSVQVSPYEQYF
clone size: NA; CDR3 length: 12; V gene: TRBV30; J gene: TRBJ2-3; D gene: NA; CDR3 DNA: TGTGCCTGGAGTGCGGGTGCGGATACGCAGTATTTT; CDR3 protein: CAWSAGADTQYF
clone size: once; CDR3 length: 14; V gene: TRBV15; J gene: TRBJ2-3; D gene: NA; CDR3 DNA: TGTGCCACCCTCGTGGGGGGGCTTACAGATACGCAGTATTTT; CDR3 protein: CATLVGGLTDTQYF
clone size: NA; CDR3 length: 17; V gene: TRBV4-2; J gene: TRBJ2-7; D gene: TRBD1; CDR3 DNA: TGTGCCAGCAGCTCACTCGTTGGGACAGGTTACTCCTACGAGCAGTACTTC; CDR3 protein: CASSSLVGTGYSYEQYF
clone size: NA; CDR3 length: 19; V gene: TRBV15; J gene: TRBJ2-2; D gene: TRBD2; CDR3 DNA: TGTGCCCCAATCGAAGCCCAGCGGGGGCCCCCCTTGGGCACCGGGGAGCTGTTTTTT; CDR3 protein: CAPIEAQRGPPLGTGELFF
clone size: NA; CDR3 length: 13; V gene: TRBV30; J gene: TRBJ1-1; D gene: NA; CDR3 DNA: TGTGCCTGGAGTGTAATGACGGGCACTGAAGCTTTCTTT; CDR3 protein: CAWSVMTGTEAFF
clone size: NA; CDR3 length: 14; V gene: TRBV7-9; J gene: TRBJ1-2; D gene: TRBD1; CDR3 DNA: TGTGCCAGCAGTTTAAAGGGACAGAACTATGGCTACACCTTC; CDR3 protein: CASSLKGQNYGYTF
clone size: few; CDR3 length: 13; V gene: TRBV29-1; J gene: TRBJ1-1; D gene: NA; CDR3 DNA: TGCAGCGTTGTACGGGGGGGAGGCACTGAAGCTTTCTTT; CDR3 protein: CSVVRGGGTEAFF
clone size: NA; CDR3 length: 12; V gene: TRBV29-1; J gene: TRBJ1-5; D gene: NA; CDR3 DNA: TGCAGCGTTTGGAGTAGCAATCAGCCCCAGCATTTT; CDR3 protein: CSVWSSNQPQHF
clone size: NA; CDR3 length: 14; V gene: TRBV9; J gene: TRBJ2-7; D gene: TRBD1; CDR3 DNA: TGTGCCAGTAGCCTCGGGACAGGGAGCTACGAGCAGTACTTC; CDR3 protein: CASSLGTGSYEQYF
clone size: NA; CDR3 length: 15; V gene: TRBV6-5; J gene: TRBJ1-4; D gene: NA; CDR3 DNA: TGTGCCAGCAGTCCCCTGAGGTCAACTAATGAAAAACTGTTTTTT; CDR3 protein: CASSPLRSTNEKLFF
clone size: NA; CDR3 length: 14; V gene: TRBV29-1; J gene: TRBJ2-1; D gene: NA; CDR3 DNA: TGCAGCGTTGAAGGGCCAGGGGGGTACAATGAGCAGTTCTTC; CDR3 protein: CSVEGPGGYNEQFF
clone size: NA; CDR3 length: 13; V gene: TRBV7-2; J gene: TRBJ1-2; D gene: TRBD1; CDR3 DNA: TGTGCCAGCAGCTTCTGGCAGGGGGACGGCTACACCTTC; CDR3 protein: CASSFWQGDGYTF
clone size: NA; CDR3 length: 16; V gene: TRBV23-1; J gene: TRBJ2-3; D gene: TRBD2; CDR3 DNA: TGCGCCAGCAGTCAGTGCAGCGGGGGGGCTGTCGATACGCAGTATTTT; CDR3 protein: CASSQCSGGAVDTQYF
clone size: NA; CDR3 length: 16; V gene: TRBV29-1; J gene: TRBJ2-7; D gene: TRBD2; CDR3 DNA: TGCAGCGTCAATAGCGGGAGTGAAGCTTACTCCTACGAGCAGTACTTC; CDR3 protein: CSVNSGSEAYSYEQYF
clone size: few; CDR3 length: 12; V gene: TRBV30; J gene: TRBJ1-1; D gene: NA; CDR3 DNA: TGTGCCGGGCGGGGGCTGAACACTGAAGCTTTCTTT; CDR3 protein: CAGRGLNTEAFF
clone size: once; CDR3 length: 13; V gene: TRBV14; J gene: TRBJ1-2; D gene: NA; CDR3 DNA: TGTGCCAGCAGCCCGACCCAAACAGGAGGCTACACCTTC; CDR3 protein: CASSPTQTGGYTF
clone size: NA; CDR3 length: 16; V gene: TRBV5-1; J gene: TRBJ2-1; D gene: TRBD2; CDR3 DNA: TGCGCCAGCAGCCCCCGACTAGCGGGGACTTACAATGAGCAGTTCTTC; CDR3 protein: CASSPRLAGTYNEQFF
clone size: NA; CDR3 length: 14; V gene: TRBV2; J gene: TRBJ2-7; D gene: TRBD1; CDR3 DNA: TGTGCCAGCAGTGAACGGACAGGGTGGTACGAGCAGTACTTC; CDR3 protein: CASSERTGWYEQYF
clone size: NA; CDR3 length: 13; V gene: TRBV30; J gene: TRBJ1-1; D gene: NA; CDR3 DNA: TGTGCCTGGAGTACTCCAATGAACACTGAAGCTTTCTTT; CDR3 protein: CAWSTPMNTEAFF
clone size: NA; CDR3 length: 13; V gene: TRBV15; J gene: TRBJ1-4; D gene: NA; CDR3 DNA: TGTGCCACCAGCAGAGAACCTGCGGAAAAACTGTTTTTT; CDR3 protein: CATSREPAEKLFF
clone size: NA; CDR3 length: 16; V gene: TRBV30; J gene: TRBJ1-2; D gene: NA; CDR3 DNA: TGTGCCTGGAGTGACGGGGCCCCAGGGAGCGGGGACGGCTACACCTTC; CDR3 protein: CAWSDGAPGSGDGYTF
clone size: NA; CDR3 length: 15; V gene: TRBV28; J gene: TRBJ1-5; D gene: NA; CDR3 DNA: TGTGCCAGCAGTTTATGGGGCGACAGTCATCAGCCCCAGCATTTT; CDR3 protein: CASSLWGDSHQPQHF
clone size: once; CDR3 length: 11; V gene: TRBV20-1; J gene: TRBJ2-1; D gene: TRBD1; CDR3 DNA: TGCAGTGCTCGTCAGCCTACAGGGGTTTTCTTC; CDR3 protein: CSARQPTGVFF
clone size: once; CDR3 length: 14; V gene: TRBV5-1; J gene: TRBJ1-4; D gene: NA; CDR3 DNA: TGCGCCAGCAGCCTACTATCCGGTGGCGAAAAACTGTTTTTT; CDR3 protein: CASSLLSGGEKLFF
clone size: NA; CDR3 length: 14; V gene: TRBV2; J gene: TRBJ1-2; D gene: TRBD1; CDR3 DNA: TGTGCCAGCAGATCACGGGACAGGGGCTATGGCTACACCTTC; CDR3 protein: CASRSRDRGYGYTF
clone size: NA; CDR3 length: 14; V gene: TRBV6-5; J gene: TRBJ1-1; D gene: NA; CDR3 DNA: NA; CDR3 protein: CASIRARGNTEAFF
clone size: NA; CDR3 length: 16; V gene: TRBV10-3; J gene: TRBJ2-5; D gene: TRBD2; CDR3 DNA: TGTGCCATCAGTGAGTTCCCTAGCGGGGGTCAAGAGACCCAGTACTTC; CDR3 protein: CAISEFPSGGQETQYF
clone size: NA; CDR3 length: 12; V gene: TRBV30; J gene: TRBJ1-1; D gene: NA; CDR3 DNA: TGTGCCTGGAGTGTACAGGGCCCTGAAGCTTTCTTT; CDR3 protein: CAWSVQGPEAFF
clone size: once; CDR3 length: 14; V gene: TRBV6-5; J gene: TRBJ2-7; D gene: TRBD2; CDR3 DNA: TGTGCCAGCGCGCGGGGGGCTGTATCCTACGAGCAGTACTTC; CDR3 protein: CASARGAVSYEQYF
clone size: NA; CDR3 length: 15; V gene: TRBV30; J gene: TRBJ1-1; D gene: TRBD1; CDR3 DNA: TGTGCCTGGAGTAGGAGACAGGGGTTGAACACTGAAGCTTTCTTT; CDR3 protein: CAWSRRQGLNTEAFF
clone size: NA; CDR3 length: 16; V gene: TRBV7-2; J gene: TRBJ2-4; D gene: TRBD1; CDR3 DNA: TGTGCCAGCAGTCAGACCGGACAGGGGTCCAAAAACATTCAGTACTTC; CDR3 protein: CASSQTGQGSKNIQYF
clone size: NA; CDR3 length: 15; V gene: TRBV29-1; J gene: TRBJ2-7; D gene: TRBD2; CDR3 DNA: TGCAGCGTTGAAGTTTTTAGCGGGGGGCAGGGGGAGCAGTACTTC; CDR3 protein: CSVEVFSGGQGEQYF
clone size: once; CDR3 length: 13; V gene: TRBV25-1; J gene: TRBJ2-1; D gene: NA; CDR3 DNA: TGTGCCAGCAGTGAACAGGGCTACAATGAGCAGTTCTTC; CDR3 protein: CASSEQGYNEQFF
clone size: NA; CDR3 length: 15; V gene: TRBV2; J gene: TRBJ2-3; D gene: NA; CDR3 DNA: TGTGCCAGCAGTGGGACGACAGACAAAGTCGGTACGCAGTATTTT; CDR3 protein: CASSGTTDKVGTQYF
clone size: NA; CDR3 length: 14; V gene: TRBV7-9; J gene: TRBJ1-1; D gene: NA; CDR3 DNA: TGTGCCAGCAGCTTAGGCGGAAGGGGGACTGAAGCTTTCTTT; CDR3 protein: CASSLGGRGTEAFF